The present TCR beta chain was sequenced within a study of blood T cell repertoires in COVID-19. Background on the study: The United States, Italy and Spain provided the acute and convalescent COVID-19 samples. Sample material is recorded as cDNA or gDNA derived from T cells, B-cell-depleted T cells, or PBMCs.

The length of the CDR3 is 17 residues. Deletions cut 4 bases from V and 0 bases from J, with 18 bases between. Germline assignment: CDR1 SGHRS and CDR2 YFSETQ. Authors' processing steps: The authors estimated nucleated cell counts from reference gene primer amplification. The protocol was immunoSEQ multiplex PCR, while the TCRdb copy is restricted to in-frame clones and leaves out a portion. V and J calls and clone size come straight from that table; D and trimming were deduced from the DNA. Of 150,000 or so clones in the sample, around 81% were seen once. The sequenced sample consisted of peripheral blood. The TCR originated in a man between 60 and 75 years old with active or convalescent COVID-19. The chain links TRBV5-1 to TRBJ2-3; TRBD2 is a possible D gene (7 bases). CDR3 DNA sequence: TGCGCCAGCAGCCCTGGGTGGGGGCGGGGGAGCACAGATACGCAGTATTTT. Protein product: CASSPGWGRGSTDTQYF.